One sample yielded the 10 T cell receptor beta chains listed below, sequenced in a study of shared T cell receptors in the human thymus. Clones were sequenced by immunoSEQ multiplex PCR, and TCRdb holds only the in-frame ones, with some missing. The sample shows about 660,000 clones, over 75% of them seen only once. These same records also appear under a second study, on human thymus T cells.

Specimen: thymocytes. These receptor sequences come from a boy in the first two years of life with a congenital heart defect.

CDR3 sequence: CASSVWDSSNYGYTF. Here the CDR3 DNA reads TGTGCCAGCAGCGTATGGGACAGTTCTAACTATGGCTACACCTTC. The rearrangement joins TRBV9 to TRBJ1-2; 7 bases map to TRBD1. The CDR3 consists of 15 residues. V was pared by 1 base and J by 0 bases, with 3 bases of the junction left unmatched. Germline V gene lookup returns CDR1 SGDLS and CDR2 YYNGEE. Filled out from reference TRBV9 and TRBJ1-2, the complete variable domain reads DSGVTQTPKHLITATGQRVTLRCSPRSGDLSVYWYQQSLDQGLQFLIQYYNGEERAKGNILERFSAQQFPDLHSELNLSSLELGDSALYFCASSVWDSSNYGYTFGSGTRLTVV.

The gene calls are TRBV21-1 and TRBJ2-5; TRBD2, the table's D call, lacks a check against the DNA. TRBV21-1 is a recognized pseudogene. CDR3 size: 15 residues. CDR3 bases: TGTGCCAGCAAACTAGCGGGAGGGCCTATAGAGACCCAGTACTTC. Protein sequence: CASKLAGGPIETQYF.

The chain links TRBV6-1 to TRBJ1-5; 8 nucleotides line up with TRBD1. Germline trimming cut 3 bases from V and 4 bases from J; bases unmatched to any gene: 8. The CDR3 has 16 amino acids. Germline V gene sequence: CDR1 MNHNS, CDR2 SASEGT. DNA of the CDR3: TGTGCCAGCAGTGACCCTCGACAGGGGCCTAATCAGCCCCAGCATTTT. Translated: CASSDPRQGPNQPQHF.

This clone was recorded once. The rearrangement joins TRBV11-3 to TRBJ2-1, with 14 bases matching TRBD2. CDR1 SGHNT and CDR2 YENEEA come from the germline V gene. The CDR3 contains 19 residues. V was clipped by 3 bases and J by 7 bases; unmatched bases: 14. The CDR3 region has the DNA TGTGCCAGCAGCTTCGGACTAGCGGGAGGAGCTCCGTATTATAATGAGCAGTTCTTC. Amino acids: CASSFGLAGGAPYYNEQFF.

The V gene is TRBV11-2, the J gene TRBJ2-5; 9 nucleotides match TRBD2. The CDR3 totals 16 residues. V shed 6 bases, J shed 3 bases, and the junction held 11 bases outside the gene matches. Germline V gene lookup returns CDR1 SGHAT and CDR2 FQNNGV. The CDR3 here is CASRSPREGSKETQYF. In DNA form, the CDR3 reads TGTGCCAGCAGAAGCCCGCGGGAGGGGAGTAAAGAGACCCAGTACTTC.

The rearrangement joins TRBV18 to TRBJ2-7; a weak D match, TRBD2 (5 bases). Trimming cost V 5 bases and J 3 bases, with 17 bases left between them. The CDR3 covers 15 residues. Germline V gene lookup returns CDR1 KGHSH and CDR2 LQKENI. Written as DNA, the CDR3 is TGTGCCAGCTCATTCCCACTAGGCCCTCACTACGAGCAGTACTTC. Amino acids: CASSFPLGPHYEQYF.

The J gene is TRBJ2-5, the V gene TRBV6-1; the match to TRBD2 covers 10 bases. CDR1 is MNHNS and CDR2 is SASEGT in the germline V gene. CDR3 size: 16 residues. Unmatched junction bases numbered 7, after V lost 1 base and J lost 5 bases. CDR3 residues: CASSEGIAGGPETQYF. In nucleotides, the CDR3 is TGTGCCAGCAGTGAAGGTATAGCGGGGGGCCCCGAGACCCAGTACTTC.

The V call is TRBV28, the J call TRBJ2-7; D possibly uses TRBD1 or TRBD2 (9 bases each). CDR3 length: 17 residues. With 6 bases removed from V and 4 bases from J, the gap between germline ends came to 25 bases. The germline CDR1 and CDR2 sequences are MDHEN and SYDVKM. This CDR3 reads CASRDRGIAGAVYEQYF. Written as DNA, the CDR3 is TGTGCCAGCAGAGACAGGGGGATAGCGGGAGCTGTTTACGAGCAGTACTTC.

This rearrangement joins TRBV5-1 to TRBJ1-4; perhaps TRBD1 as D (6 bases). V lost 4 bases and J lost 4, with 11 bases in between. The CDR3 consists of 14 residues. Germline V gene sequence: CDR1 SGHRS, CDR2 YFSETQ. The DNA for the CDR3 is TGCGCCAGCAGCCCTGACAGGCGTAATGAAAAACTGTTTTTT. The encoded protein is CASSPDRRNEKLFF.

In its sample, this clone was seen once. In DNA, the CDR3 is TGCGCCAGCAGCCAAGGGATCAGGCATGGCACAGATACGCAGTATTTT. Amino acid sequence: CASSQGIRHGTDTQYF. The genes are TRBV4-1 and TRBJ2-3, with unresolved D. The CDR3 totals 16 residues. The germline V gene encodes CDR1 MGHRA and CDR2 YSYEKL. V was clipped by 1 base and J by 1 base, with 12 bases between them.